This entry lists 15 T cell receptor beta chains sequenced from one sample in a study of cytomegalovirus exposure and HLA in healthy donors. A multiplex PCR was run with 60 Vbeta primers and 13 Jbeta primers. Clones were sequenced by immunoSEQ multiplex PCR, and TCRdb holds only the in-frame ones, with some missing. The sample consists of roughly 150,000 clones, 78% of them appearing once. The sequencing input was PBMCs. The receptors stem from a male donor in good health and CMV-seronegative.

The V and J genes are TRBV6-5 and TRBJ2-7; D unresolved. V gave up 7 bases and J gave up 1 base, with 8 bases separating them. This CDR3 comprises 12 residues. Germline CDR1 reads MNHEY; CDR2 reads SVGAGI. CDR3 sequence reads: CASTGTSYEQYF. The CDR3, as DNA: TGTGCCAGCACCGGTACTTCCTACGAGCAGTACTTC.

This sequence joins TRBV18 and TRBJ2-7, with 7 bases aligning to TRBD1. Unmatched junction bases numbered 3, after V lost 2 bases and J lost 5 bases. Germline CDR1 reads KGHSH; CDR2 reads LQKENI. This CDR3 is 13 amino acids long. This CDR3 reads CASSPGTEHEQYF. In nucleotides, the CDR3 is TGTGCCAGCTCACCAGGGACAGAACACGAGCAGTACTTC. Looking up the rest from reference TRBV18 and TRBJ2-7 gives the full variable domain: NAGVMQNPRHLVRRRGQEARLRCSPMKGHSHVYWYRQLPEEGLKFMVYLQKENIIDESGMPKERFSAEFPKEGPSILRIQQVVRGDSAAYFCASSPGTEHEQYFGPGTRLTVT.

The chain combines TRBV2 with TRBJ2-7; TRBD1 aligns across 7 bases. Germline V gene lookup returns CDR1 SNHLY and CDR2 FYNNEI. The CDR3 loop spans 12 amino acids. Trimming removed 8 bases from V and 5 bases from J; junction bases left unmatched: 6. The CDR3 reads CASQQGMNEQYF. DNA for the CDR3: TGTGCCAGCCAACAGGGGATGAACGAGCAGTACTTC.

The chain employs TRBV9 and TRBJ1-2; 8 bases match TRBD1. CDR1 is SGDLS, CDR2 YYNGEE, per germline. V shed 4 bases, J shed 4 bases, and the junction held 6 bases outside the gene matches. The length of the CDR3 is 14 residues. For the CDR3, the DNA is TGTGCCAGCAGCCCAGGGGGCATTAGCTATGGCTACACCTTC. This translates into CASSPGGISYGYTF.

This chain joins TRBV4-2 and TRBJ1-3; 7 nucleotides align to TRBD1. Per germline, CDR1 LGHNA and CDR2 YNFKEQ. The CDR3 runs to 16 residues. V dropped 2 bases and J dropped 1; count of bases not matched to a gene: 5. CDR3 in DNA: TGTGCCAGCAGCCAACAAACAGGGGTTTCTGGAAACACCATATATTTT. The encoded protein is CASSQQTGVSGNTIYF.

This rearrangement joins TRBV19 to TRBJ1-5, with 7 bases fitting TRBD1. The CDR3 loop spans 14 amino acids. The junction had 6 bases not matched to a gene; V was cut back by 8 bases and J by 2 bases. The germline CDR1 and CDR2 sequences are LNHDA and SQIVND (reference sequence). The CDR3 loop reads CASFRGRRNQPQHF. CDR3 bases: TGTGCCAGTTTCAGGGGGAGGCGCAATCAGCCCCAGCATTTT.

The chain carries TRBV5-1 and TRBJ2-5, with 8 bases lining up with TRBD2. The J call may be incorrect, as the DNA end agrees better with TRBJ2-7. This CDR3 is built from 14 residues. Germline CDR1 is SGHRS and CDR2 is YFSETQ. This CDR3 reads CASSLTSGTYEQYF. CDR3 in DNA: TGCGCCAGCAGCTTAACTAGCGGAACCTACGAGCAGTACTTC.

The count of this clone is one. This chain connects TRBV5-6 to TRBJ2-2, with D possibly being TRBD2 (5 bases). Trimming left V 1 base short and J 7 bases short, with 8 bases between. This CDR3 has 13 amino acids. Germline V gives CDR1 SGHDT, CDR2 YYEEEE. Here the CDR3 DNA reads TGTGCCAGCAGCTTGTCCGGAGGCGGGGAGCTGTTTTTT. Amino acid sequence: CASSLSGGGELFF.

V usage is TRBV6-1 and J usage is TRBJ1-2; possibly TRBD1 for D (5 bases). Germline lookup yields CDR1 MNHNS and CDR2 SASEGT. V lost 6 bases to trimming and J lost 4 bases, with 15 bases between them. This CDR3 has 14 residues. CDR3 sequence: CASSTVGTGYGYTF. CDR3 coding DNA: TGTGCCAGCAGCACCGTCGGCACAGGCTATGGCTACACCTTC.

The chain has TRBV6-6 and TRBJ1-5; 9 bases line up with TRBD1. CDR3 length: 15 residues. In germline, CDR1 is MNHNY, CDR2 SVGAGI (reference sequence). V lost 6 bases, J lost 3 bases, and 6 bases stayed unmatched. CDR3 sequence reads: CASSSDRGDNQPQHF. As DNA, the CDR3 is TGTGCCAGCAGCTCCGACAGGGGGGACAATCAGCCCCAGCATTTT.

This chain uses TRBV29-1 with TRBJ2-5, with D maybe TRBD2 (6 bases). The CDR3 length is 12 residues. V lost 0 bases and J lost 5, with 7 bases in between. CDR1 and CDR2 from the germline V gene are SQVTM and ANQGSEA. The CDR3 region has the DNA TGCAGCGTTGAAGACGGAGGGGAGACCCAGTACTTC. It is translated as CSVEDGGETQYF.

The CDR3, as DNA: TGTGCCAGCAGCTTAGGTAATAGCGGTAGCACAGATACGCAGTATTTT. Amino acids: CASSLGNSGSTDTQYF. V and J are TRBV7-2 and TRBJ2-3; D might be TRBD2 (6 bases). Germline CDR1 SGHTA, CDR2 FQGNSA. Trimming shortened V by 1 base and J by 0 bases, and 11 bases separated the two germline ends. There are 16 residues in the CDR3. Drawing the rest from reference TRBV7-2 and TRBJ2-3, the complete variable domain is GAGVSQSPSNKVTEKGKDVELRCDPISGHTALYWYRQSLGQGLEFLIYFQGNSAPDKSGLPSDRFSAERTGGSVSTLTIQRTQQEDSAVYLCASSLGNSGSTDTQYFGPGTRLTVL.

This chain joins TRBV7-2 and TRBJ2-3; 8 nucleotides agree with TRBD2. Germline V gene sequence: CDR1 SGHTA, CDR2 FQGNSA. V lost 4 bases to trimming and J lost 8 bases; unmatched junction nucleotides: 17. There are 17 residues in the CDR3. The DNA of the CDR3 is TGTGCCAGCAGCTCCCATCCAGCGGGGGCGCTCCCGGCTACGCAGTATTTT. It yields the protein CASSSHPAGALPATQYF.

V usage is TRBV7-9 and J usage is TRBJ2-3, with 9 bases lining up with TRBD1. With 2 bases clipped from V and 4 bases from J, the junction kept 7 bases outside the gene matches. Germline V lookup: CDR1 SEHNR, CDR2 FQNEAQ (reference sequence). The CDR3 consists of 16 residues. CDR3 sequence reads: CASSLTGTGWADTQYF. The CDR3 coding sequence is TGTGCCAGCAGCTTAACAGGGACAGGGTGGGCAGATACGCAGTATTTT.

This clone appeared a single time. The chain employs TRBV2 and TRBJ2-1, with a possible D match to TRBD2 (6 bases). This CDR3 contains 13 residues. Between the trimmed V and J ends, which lost 7 bases and 10 bases, there was a span of 17 bases. Germline CDR1 reads SNHLY; CDR2 reads FYNNEI. The CDR3 sequence: CASTVERGAEQFF. The CDR3 DNA follows: TGTGCCAGCACCGTCGAGCGCGGGGCAGAGCAGTTCTTC. The full variable domain, rest sourced from reference TRBV2 and TRBJ2-1, is EPEVTQTPSHQVTQMGQEVILRCVPISNHLYFYWYRQILGQKVEFLVSFYNNEISEKSEIFDDQFSVERPDGSNFTLKIRSTKLEDSAMYFCASTVERGAEQFFGPGTRLTVL.